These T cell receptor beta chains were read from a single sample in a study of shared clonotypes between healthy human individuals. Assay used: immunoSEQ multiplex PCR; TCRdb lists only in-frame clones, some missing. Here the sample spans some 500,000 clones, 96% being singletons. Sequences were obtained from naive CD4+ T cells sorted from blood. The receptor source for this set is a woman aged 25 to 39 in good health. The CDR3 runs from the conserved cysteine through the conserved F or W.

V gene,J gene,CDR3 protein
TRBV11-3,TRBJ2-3,CASGTSGSRTQYF
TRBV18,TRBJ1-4,CASSQGTGPFTNEKLFF
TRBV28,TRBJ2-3,CASRKASDTQYF
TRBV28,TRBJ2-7,CATRRLAGLTYEQYF
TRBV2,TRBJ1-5,CASRMDSFNQPQHF
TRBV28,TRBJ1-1,CASSLPQGPGTEAFF
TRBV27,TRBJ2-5,CASSLTGTSGIQETQYF
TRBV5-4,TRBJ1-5,CASSPGPNQPQHF
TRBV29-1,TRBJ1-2,CSVEGPGQIYGYTF
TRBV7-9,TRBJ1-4,CASSSRLQESEKLFF